This passage covers 5 T cell receptor beta chains from one sample sequenced in a study of T cell repertoires in cytomegalovirus infection. TCRdb analysed the reads with MiXCR anew, one entry per CDR3 protein. This sample yields roughly 230,000 distinct CDR3 sequences, of which about a sixth are seen a single time; roughly half belongs to the top ten. Material for sequencing was CD8+ T cells from PBMCs. Source of these receptors: a human donor in good health (CMV status not recorded). Some clones in this sample may be carry-over from other donors' samples.

This clonotype has a count of ten or more. J is TRBJ2-1 and V is TRBV7-2, with D possibly TRBD2 on 5 matching bases. V gave up 4 bases and J gave up 3 bases, with 13 bases separating them. This CDR3 contains 15 residues. Germline CDR1 and CDR2: SGHTA and FQGNSA. The CDR3 protein is CASSYGETDYNEQFF. The CDR3 DNA follows: TGTGCCAGCAGCTATGGGGAGACCGACTACAATGAGCAGTTCTTC.

This clonotype was observed once. The chain links TRBV5-4 to TRBJ1-2; D uncertain. The CDR3 loop spans 15 amino acids. The V end lost 0 bases, the J end lost 2 bases, and 11 bases lay between the germline ends. Germline values: CDR1 SGHNT, CDR2 YYREEE (reference sequence). Here the CDR3 reads CASSLGVPANYGYTF. The CDR3 DNA follows: TGTGCCAGCAGCTTGGGGGTCCCAGCAAACTATGGCTACACCTTC.

CDR3 in amino acids: CASSLAPSGANVLTF. CDR3 nucleotides: TGTGCCAGCAGTTTAGCTCCTTCTGGGGCCAACGTCCTGACTTTC. The genes are TRBV12-3 or TRBV12-4 and TRBJ2-6, with D unclear. CDR3 length: 15 amino acids. V lost 0 bases to trimming and J lost 1 base, with 4 bases between them.

This clonotype was found many times. V usage is TRBV6-2 or TRBV6-3 and J usage is TRBJ2-3; 12 positions match TRBD2. In germline, CDR1 is MNHEY, CDR2 SVGEGT. The CDR3 has 16 amino acids. Unmatched junction bases numbered 3, after V lost 5 bases and J lost 0 bases. CDR3 nucleotides: TGTGCCAGCAGTCTCGGGACTAGCGGGAGCACAGATACGCAGTATTTT. Translating it yields CASSLGTSGSTDTQYF.

This clonotype was seen at least ten times. The chain uses TRBV6-1 and TRBJ2-3; no clear D gene. CDR3 length: 14 residues. Germline-derived CDR1 and CDR2 are MNHNS and SASEGT. Trimming stripped 2 bases from V and 10 bases from J, with 16 bases between. CDR3 loop: CASSERFPPDSQYF. The CDR3 DNA is TGTGCCAGCAGTGAAAGGTTCCCTCCCGATTCGCAGTATTTT.